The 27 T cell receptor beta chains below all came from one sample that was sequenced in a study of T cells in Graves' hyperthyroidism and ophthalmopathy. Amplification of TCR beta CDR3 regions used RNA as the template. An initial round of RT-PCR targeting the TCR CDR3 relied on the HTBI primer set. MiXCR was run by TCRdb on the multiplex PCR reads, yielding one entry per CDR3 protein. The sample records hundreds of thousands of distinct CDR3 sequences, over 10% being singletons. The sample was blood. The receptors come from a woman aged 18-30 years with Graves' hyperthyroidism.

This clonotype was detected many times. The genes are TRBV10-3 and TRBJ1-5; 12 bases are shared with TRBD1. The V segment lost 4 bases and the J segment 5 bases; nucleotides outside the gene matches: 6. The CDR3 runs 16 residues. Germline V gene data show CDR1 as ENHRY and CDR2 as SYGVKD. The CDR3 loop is CAISAIGTGGDQPQHF. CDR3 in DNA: TGTGCCATCAGTGCCATCGGGACAGGGGGCGATCAGCCCCAGCATTTT.

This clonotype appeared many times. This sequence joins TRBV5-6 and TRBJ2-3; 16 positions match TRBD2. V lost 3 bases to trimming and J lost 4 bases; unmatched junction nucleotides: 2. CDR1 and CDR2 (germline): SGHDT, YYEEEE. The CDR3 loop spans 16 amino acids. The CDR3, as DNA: TGTGCCAGCAGCTCGGGACTAGCGGGAGGGGCAGATACGCAGTATTTT. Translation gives CASSSGLAGGADTQYF.

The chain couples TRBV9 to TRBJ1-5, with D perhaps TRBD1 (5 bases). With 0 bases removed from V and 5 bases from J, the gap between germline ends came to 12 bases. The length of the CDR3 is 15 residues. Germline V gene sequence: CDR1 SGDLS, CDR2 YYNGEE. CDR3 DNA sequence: TGTGCCAGCAGCGTAGGTGGTACAGGAGATCAGCCCCAGCATTTT. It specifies CASSVGGTGDQPQHF. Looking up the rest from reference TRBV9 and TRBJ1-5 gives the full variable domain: DSGVTQTPKHLITATGQRVTLRCSPRSGDLSVYWYQQSLDQGLQFLIQYYNGEERAKGNILERFSAQQFPDLHSELNLSSLELGDSALYFCASSVGGTGDQPQHFGDGTRLSIL.

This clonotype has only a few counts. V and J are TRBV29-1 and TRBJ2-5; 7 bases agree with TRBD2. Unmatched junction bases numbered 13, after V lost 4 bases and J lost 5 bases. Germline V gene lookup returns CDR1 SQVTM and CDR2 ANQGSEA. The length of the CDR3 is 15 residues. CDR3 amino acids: CSVGLEGGPGETQYF. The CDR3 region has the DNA TGCAGCGTTGGGTTAGAGGGAGGGCCGGGGGAGACCCAGTACTTC.

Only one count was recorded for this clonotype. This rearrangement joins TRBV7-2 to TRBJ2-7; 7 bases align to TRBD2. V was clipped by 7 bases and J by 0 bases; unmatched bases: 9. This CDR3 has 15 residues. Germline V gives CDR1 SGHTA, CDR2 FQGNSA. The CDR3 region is CASTHTSGTSYEQYF. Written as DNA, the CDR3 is TGTGCCAGCACCCATACAAGCGGGACCTCCTACGAGCAGTACTTC.

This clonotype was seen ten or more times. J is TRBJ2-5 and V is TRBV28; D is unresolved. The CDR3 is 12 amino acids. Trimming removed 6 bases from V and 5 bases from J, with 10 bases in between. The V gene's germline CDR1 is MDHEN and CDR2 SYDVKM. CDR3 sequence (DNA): TGTGCCAGCAGCCGCCCCGGGGAGACCCAGTACTTC. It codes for CASSRPGETQYF. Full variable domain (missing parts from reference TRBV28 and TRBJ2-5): DVKVTQSSRYLVKRTGEKVFLECVQDMDHENMFWYRQDPGLGLRLIYFSYDVKMKEKGDIPEGYSVSREKKERFSLILESASTNQTSMYLCASSRPGETQYFGPGTRLLVL.

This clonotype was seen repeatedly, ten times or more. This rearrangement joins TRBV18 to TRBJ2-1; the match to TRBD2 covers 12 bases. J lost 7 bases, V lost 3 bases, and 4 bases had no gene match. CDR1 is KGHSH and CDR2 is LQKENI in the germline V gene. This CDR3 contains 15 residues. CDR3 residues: CASSPGLAGSNEQFF. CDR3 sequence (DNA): TGTGCCAGCTCACCTGGACTAGCGGGGTCGAATGAGCAGTTCTTC.

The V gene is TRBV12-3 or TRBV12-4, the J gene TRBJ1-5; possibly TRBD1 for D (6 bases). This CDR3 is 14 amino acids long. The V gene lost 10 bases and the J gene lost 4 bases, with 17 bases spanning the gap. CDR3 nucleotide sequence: TGTGCCACCTCGGAGGGGGGTATGAATCAGCCCCAGCATTTT. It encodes CATSEGGMNQPQHF.

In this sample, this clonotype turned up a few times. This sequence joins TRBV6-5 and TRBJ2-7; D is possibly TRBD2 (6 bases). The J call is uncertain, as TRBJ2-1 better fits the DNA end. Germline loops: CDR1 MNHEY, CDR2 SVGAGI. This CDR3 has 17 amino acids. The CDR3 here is CASSYSSRSSDPYEQFF. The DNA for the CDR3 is TGTGCCAGCAGTTACTCGAGTAGATCTAGCGACCCCTACGAGCAGTTCTTC.

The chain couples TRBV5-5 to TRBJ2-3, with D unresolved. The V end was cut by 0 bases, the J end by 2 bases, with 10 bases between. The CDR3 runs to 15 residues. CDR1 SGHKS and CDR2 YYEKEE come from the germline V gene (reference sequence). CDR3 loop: CASSLVGPHTDTQYF. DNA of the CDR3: TGTGCCAGCAGCTTGGTTGGCCCCCACACAGATACGCAGTATTTT.

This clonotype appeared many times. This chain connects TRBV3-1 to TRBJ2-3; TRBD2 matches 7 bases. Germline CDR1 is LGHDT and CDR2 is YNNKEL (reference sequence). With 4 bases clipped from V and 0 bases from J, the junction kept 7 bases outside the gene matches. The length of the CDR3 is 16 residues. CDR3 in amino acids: CASSRRSGTSTDTQYF. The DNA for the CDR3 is TGTGCCAGCAGCCGACGCAGCGGGACTAGCACAGATACGCAGTATTTT.

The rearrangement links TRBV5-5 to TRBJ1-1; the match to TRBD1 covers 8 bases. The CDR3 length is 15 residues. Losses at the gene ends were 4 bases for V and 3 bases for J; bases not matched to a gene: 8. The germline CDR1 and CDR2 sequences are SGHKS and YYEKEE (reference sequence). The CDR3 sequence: CASSTGQGGHTEAFF. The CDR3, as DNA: TGTGCCAGCAGCACCGGACAGGGAGGTCACACTGAAGCTTTCTTT.

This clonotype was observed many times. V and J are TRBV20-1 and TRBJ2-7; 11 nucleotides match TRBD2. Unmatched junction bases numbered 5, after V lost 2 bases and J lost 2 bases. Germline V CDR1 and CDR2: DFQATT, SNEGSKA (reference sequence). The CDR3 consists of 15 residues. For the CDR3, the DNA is TGCAGTGCTAGACTAGCGGGAGGCGGCACCTACGAGCAGTACTTC. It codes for CSARLAGGGTYEQYF.

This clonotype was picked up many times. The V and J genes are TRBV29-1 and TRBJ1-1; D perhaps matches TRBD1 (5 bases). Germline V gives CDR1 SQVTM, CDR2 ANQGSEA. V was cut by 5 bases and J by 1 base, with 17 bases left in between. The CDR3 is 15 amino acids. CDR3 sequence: CSVRSRGGRNTEAFF. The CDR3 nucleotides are TGCAGCGTTCGCTCTCGGGGGGGAAGGAACACTGAAGCTTTCTTT. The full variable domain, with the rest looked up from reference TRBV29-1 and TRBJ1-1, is SAVISQKPSRDICQRGTSLTIQCQVDSQVTMMFWYRQQPGQSLTLIATANQGSEATYESGFVIDKFPISRPNLTFSTLTVSNMSPEDSSIYLCSVRSRGGRNTEAFFGQGTRLTVV.

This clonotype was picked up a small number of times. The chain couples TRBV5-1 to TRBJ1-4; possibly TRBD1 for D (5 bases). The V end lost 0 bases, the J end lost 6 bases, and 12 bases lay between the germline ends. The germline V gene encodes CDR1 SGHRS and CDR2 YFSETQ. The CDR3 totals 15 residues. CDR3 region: CASSLAREGHEKLFF. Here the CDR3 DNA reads TGCGCCAGCAGCTTGGCTAGGGAGGGGCATGAAAAACTGTTTTTT.

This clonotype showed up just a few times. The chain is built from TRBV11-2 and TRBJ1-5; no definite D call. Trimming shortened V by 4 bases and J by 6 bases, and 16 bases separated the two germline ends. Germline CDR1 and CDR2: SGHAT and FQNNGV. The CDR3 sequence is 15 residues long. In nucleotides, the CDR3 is TGTGCCAGCAGCTCCGGTTGGCAAAAGGGTCAGCCCCAGCATTTT. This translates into CASSSGWQKGQPQHF.

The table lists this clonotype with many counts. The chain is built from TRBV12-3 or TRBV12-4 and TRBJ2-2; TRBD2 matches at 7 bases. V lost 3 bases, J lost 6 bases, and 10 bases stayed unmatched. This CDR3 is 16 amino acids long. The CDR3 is CASSFGLAGDSGELFF. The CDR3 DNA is TGTGCCAGCAGTTTTGGTTTGGCGGGAGATTCCGGGGAGCTGTTTTTT.

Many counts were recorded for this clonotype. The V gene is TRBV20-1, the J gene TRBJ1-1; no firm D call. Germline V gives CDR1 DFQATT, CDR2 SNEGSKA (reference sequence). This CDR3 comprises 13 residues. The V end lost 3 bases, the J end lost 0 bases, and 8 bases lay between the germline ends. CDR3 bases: TGCAGTGCTAGGATCATGATGAACACTGAAGCTTTCTTT. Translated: CSARIMMNTEAFF.

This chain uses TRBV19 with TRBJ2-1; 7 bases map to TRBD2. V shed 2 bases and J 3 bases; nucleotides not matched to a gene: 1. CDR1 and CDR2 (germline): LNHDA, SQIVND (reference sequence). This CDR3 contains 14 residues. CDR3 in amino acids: CASSIIAGYNEQFF. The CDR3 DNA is TGTGCCAGTAGTATAATAGCGGGCTACAATGAGCAGTTCTTC.

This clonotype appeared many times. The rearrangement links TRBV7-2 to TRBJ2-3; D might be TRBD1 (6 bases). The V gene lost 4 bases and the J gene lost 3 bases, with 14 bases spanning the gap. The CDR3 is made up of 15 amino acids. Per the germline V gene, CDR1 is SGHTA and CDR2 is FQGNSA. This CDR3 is CASSWQGIGTDTQYF. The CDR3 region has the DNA TGTGCCAGCAGCTGGCAGGGGATTGGGACAGATACGCAGTATTTT. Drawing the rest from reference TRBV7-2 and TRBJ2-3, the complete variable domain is GAGVSQSPSNKVTEKGKDVELRCDPISGHTALYWYRQSLGQGLEFLIYFQGNSAPDKSGLPSDRFSAERTGGSVSTLTIQRTQQEDSAVYLCASSWQGIGTDTQYFGPGTRLTVL.

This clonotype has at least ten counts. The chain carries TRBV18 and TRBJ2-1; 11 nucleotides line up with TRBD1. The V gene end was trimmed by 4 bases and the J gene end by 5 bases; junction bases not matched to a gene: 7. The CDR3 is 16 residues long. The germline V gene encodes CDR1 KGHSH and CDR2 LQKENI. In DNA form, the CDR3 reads TGTGCCAGCTCACAGGAGGACAGGGGGCCCGACAATGAGCAGTTCTTC. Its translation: CASSQEDRGPDNEQFF.

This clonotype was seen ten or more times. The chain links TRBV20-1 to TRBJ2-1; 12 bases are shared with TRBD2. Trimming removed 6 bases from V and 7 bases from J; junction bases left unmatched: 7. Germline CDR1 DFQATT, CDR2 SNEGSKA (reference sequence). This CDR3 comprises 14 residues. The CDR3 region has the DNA TGCAGTGCCGGCGGACTAGCGGGAAGGAATGAGCAGTTCTTC. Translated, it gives CSAGGLAGRNEQFF.

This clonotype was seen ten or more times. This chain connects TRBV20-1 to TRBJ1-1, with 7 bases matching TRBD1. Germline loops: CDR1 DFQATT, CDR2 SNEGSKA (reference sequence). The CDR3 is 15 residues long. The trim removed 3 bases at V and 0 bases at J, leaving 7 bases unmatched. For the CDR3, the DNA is TGCAGTGCTAGTGGGACTGACAGGGTGAACACTGAAGCTTTCTTT. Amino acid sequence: CSASGTDRVNTEAFF.

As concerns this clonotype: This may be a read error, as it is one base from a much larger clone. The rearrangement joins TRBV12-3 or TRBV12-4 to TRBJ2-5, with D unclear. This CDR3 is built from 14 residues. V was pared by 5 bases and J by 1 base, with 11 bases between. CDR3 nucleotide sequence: TGTGCCAGCAGTCCCGGCGGACCCCAAGAGACCCAGTACTTC. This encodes CASSPGGPQETQYF.

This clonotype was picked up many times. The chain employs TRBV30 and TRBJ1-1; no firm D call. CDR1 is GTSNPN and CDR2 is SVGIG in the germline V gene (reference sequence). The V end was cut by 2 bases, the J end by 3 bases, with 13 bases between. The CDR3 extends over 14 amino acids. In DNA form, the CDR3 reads TGTGCCTGGAGTCTCACAATTCGGGACACTGAAGCTTTCTTT. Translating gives CAWSLTIRDTEAFF.

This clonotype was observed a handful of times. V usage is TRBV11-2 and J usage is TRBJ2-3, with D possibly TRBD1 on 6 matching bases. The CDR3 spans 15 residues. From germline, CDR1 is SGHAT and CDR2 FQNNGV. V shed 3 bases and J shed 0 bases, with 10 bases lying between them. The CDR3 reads CASSLGATSTDTQYF. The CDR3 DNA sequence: TGTGCCAGCAGCTTGGGGGCGACTAGCACAGATACGCAGTATTTT.

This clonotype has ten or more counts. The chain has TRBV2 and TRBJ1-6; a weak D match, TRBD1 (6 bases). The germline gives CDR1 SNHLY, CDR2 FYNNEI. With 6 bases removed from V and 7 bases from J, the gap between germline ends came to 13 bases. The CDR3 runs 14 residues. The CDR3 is CASRQGMGNSPLHF. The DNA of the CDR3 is TGTGCCAGCAGACAGGGTATGGGAAATTCACCCCTCCACTTT.